What follows are 16 T cell receptor beta chains derived from one specimen sequenced in a study of blood T cell repertoires in COVID-19. This table comes from immunoSEQ multiplex PCR, and its TCRdb copy is limited to in-frame clones, with some not included. The sample yields about 94,000 clones, around 86% seen once. The sample taken for sequencing was peripheral blood. The receptor source for this set is a woman of 80 years or more with acute or convalescent COVID-19.

This chain links TRBV14 with TRBJ2-7, with TRBD1 matching 8 bases. Germline V gene sequence: CDR1 SGHDN, CDR2 FVKESK. The CDR3 consists of 18 residues. Trimming at V came to 0 bases and at J to 0 bases, leaving 10 bases not matched to a gene. CDR3 coding DNA: TGTGCCAGCAGCCAAGATATAGGGCGTGGACAGGGCTCCTACGAGCAGTACTTC. Protein product: CASSQDIGRGQGSYEQYF.

The J gene is TRBJ1-2, the V gene TRBV11-3, with D possibly matching TRBD1 (6 bases). The germline CDR1 and CDR2 sequences are SGHNT and YENEEA. V lost 5 bases and J 4 bases, leaving 11 bases between the germline ends. The CDR3 has 13 residues. The CDR3 DNA is TGTGCCAGCAGCCACAGGGACGGCTATGGCTACACCTTC. Its protein product is CASSHRDGYGYTF.

The CDR3 reads CASSLLRLEQETQYF. In nucleotides, the CDR3 is TGCGCCAGCAGCTTGCTTCGACTGGAACAAGAGACCCAGTACTTC. V usage is TRBV5-1 and J usage is TRBJ2-5; D unresolved. Germline-derived CDR1 and CDR2 are SGHRS and YFSETQ. The CDR3 covers 15 residues. V lost 1 base, J lost 2 bases, and 12 bases lay in between.

This sequence joins TRBV30 and TRBJ1-3; D not certain. The germline V gene encodes CDR1 GTSNPN and CDR2 SVGIG (reference sequence). V lost 3 bases and J 5 bases, leaving 8 bases between the germline ends. The CDR3 totals 12 residues. The CDR3 is CAWREGRNTIYF. For the CDR3, the DNA is TGTGCCTGGAGAGAGGGCCGAAACACCATATATTTT.

The rearrangement joins TRBV28 to TRBJ2-7, with 7 positions matching TRBD2. CDR3 length: 14 amino acids. CDR1 MDHEN and CDR2 SYDVKM come from the germline V gene. The junction had 3 bases not matched to a gene; V was cut back by 2 bases and J by 2 bases. The CDR3 here is CASSLGTTTYEQYF. CDR3 DNA sequence: TGTGCCAGCAGTTTAGGGACTACCACCTACGAGCAGTACTTC. The full variable domain, rest sourced from reference TRBV28 and TRBJ2-7, is DVKVTQSSRYLVKRTGEKVFLECVQDMDHENMFWYRQDPGLGLRLIYFSYDVKMKEKGDIPEGYSVSREKKERFSLILESASTNQTSMYLCASSLGTTTYEQYFGPGTRLTVT.

The CDR3 nucleotides are TGTGCCAGCAGCTTATTCCCTTTGCGGGAGCGAGGTGAAGCTTTCTTT. Its translation is CASSLFPLRERGEAFF. J is TRBJ1-1 and V is TRBV7-3; D is undetermined. V was cut by 2 bases and J by 7 bases, with 20 bases left in between. Germline CDR1 reads SGHTA; CDR2 reads FQGTGA. CDR3 length: 16 amino acids.

V is TRBV10-3 and J is TRBJ1-4; 12 positions agree with TRBD1. The V gene end was trimmed by 10 bases and the J gene end by 2 bases; junction bases not matched to a gene: 14. The CDR3 extends over 18 amino acids. Germline assignment: CDR1 ENHRY and CDR2 SYGVKD. The CDR3 nucleotides read TGTGCCAGTGCACCGGGACAGGGGGCCAGGGTCACTAATGAAAAACTGTTTTTT. This encodes CASAPGQGARVTNEKLFF.

This chain uses TRBV18 with TRBJ2-7; weak D call: TRBD2 (6 bases). Trimming removed 5 bases at V and 3 bases at J, with 11 bases between. This CDR3 has 13 residues. Per the germline V gene, CDR1 is KGHSH and CDR2 is LQKENI. The CDR3 sequence: CASSAQTSYEQYF. DNA for the CDR3: TGTGCCAGCTCAGCACAGACTAGCTACGAGCAGTACTTC.

The chain couples TRBV30 to TRBJ1-1; D is possibly TRBD1 (5 bases). The CDR3 has 18 amino acids. Trimming shortened V by 3 bases and J by 1 base, and 24 bases separated the two germline ends. Germline CDR1 and CDR2: GTSNPN and SVGIG (reference sequence). The CDR3 nucleotides read TGTGCCTGGAGCCAAAGCCCGTATCGGGGGGAAAAGAACACTGAAGCTTTCTTT. It translates to CAWSQSPYRGEKNTEAFF.

The chain employs TRBV11-1 and TRBJ1-2, with a possible D match to TRBD1 (6 bases). V dropped 3 bases and J dropped 2 bases, with 13 bases sitting between them. Germline loops: CDR1 SGHAT, CDR2 FQDESV (reference sequence). This CDR3 spans 15 amino acids. CDR3 loop: CASSFSSTGNYGYTF. For the CDR3, the DNA is TGTGCCAGCAGCTTTTCCTCGACAGGCAACTATGGCTACACCTTC.

This chain links TRBV30 with TRBJ1-4, with 10 bases matching TRBD1. CDR1 GTSNPN and CDR2 SVGIG come from the germline V gene (reference sequence). V lost 5 bases and J lost 0; bases outside the gene matches: 3. CDR3 length: 15 amino acids. In DNA, the CDR3 is TGTGCCTGGGGGACAGGGGTAACAACTAATGAAAAACTGTTTTTT. It is translated as CAWGTGVTTNEKLFF.

The chain carries TRBV2 and TRBJ2-3, with D possibly matching TRBD1 (5 bases). Germline assignment: CDR1 SNHLY and CDR2 FYNNEI. CDR3 length: 11 residues. V was trimmed by 6 bases and J by 4 bases, leaving 5 bases between them. DNA of the CDR3: TGTGCCAGCAGACAGGCAGATACGCAGTATTTT. It yields the protein CASRQADTQYF.

The chain uses TRBV4-2 and TRBJ2-1, with TRBD2 matching 8 bases. V lost 0 bases and J lost 5; bases outside the gene matches: 18. The CDR3 consists of 20 residues. CDR1 is LGHNA, CDR2 YNFKEQ, per germline. CDR3 DNA sequence: TGTGCCAGCAGCCAAGACGGGGGGGGCGGGAGGCTTCGTTCAGACAATGAGCAGTTCTTC. Translation gives CASSQDGGGGRLRSDNEQFF.

The V and J genes are TRBV19 and TRBJ2-1; 9 bases are shared with TRBD2. This CDR3 is 18 amino acids long. The V segment lost 9 bases and the J segment 0 bases; nucleotides outside the gene matches: 15. Germline V gene lookup returns CDR1 LNHDA and CDR2 SQIVND (reference sequence). The DNA for the CDR3 is TGTGCCAGCACTCATCCGGGACTAGCTACGAGCTCCTACAATGAGCAGTTCTTC. Encoded protein: CASTHPGLATSSYNEQFF.

This sequence joins TRBV7-3 and TRBJ1-1; D is unresolved. CDR3 length equals 13 residues. Trimming removed 2 bases from V and 1 base from J, with 5 bases in between. Germline CDR1 is SGHTA and CDR2 is FQGTGA. The CDR3 loop is CASSLQANTEAFF. The CDR3 DNA reads as TGTGCCAGCAGCTTACAGGCGAACACTGAAGCTTTCTTT.

The chain joins TRBV14 to TRBJ1-1; no reliable D call. From germline, CDR1 is SGHDN and CDR2 FVKESK. V lost 1 base, J lost 8 bases, and 14 bases lay in between. The CDR3 spans 14 residues. The CDR3 DNA reads as TGTGCCAGCAGCCAAGCCGATGCAGGAGGCGAAGCTTTCTTT. Its translation: CASSQADAGGEAFF.